This entry lists 30 T cell receptor beta chains sequenced from one sample in a study of T cells after yellow fever vaccination. One entry per CDR3 protein, called by TCRdb with MiXCR from the 5' RACE reads. Of around 340,000 distinct CDR3 sequences listed, 8.7% are singletons. The sample here was PBMCs, taken on the day of the first yellow fever vaccination. The source is a man between 18 and 29 years old who received the YFV17D yellow fever vaccine.

Only a few counts were recorded for this clonotype. V and J are TRBV24-1 and TRBJ2-2, with 9 bases fitting TRBD1. Germline CDR1 KGHDR, CDR2 SFDVKD. Unmatched junction bases numbered 6, after V lost 1 base and J lost 1 base. This CDR3 has 18 residues. The CDR3 DNA follows: TGTGCCACCAGTGATTTACCTGCGGGACAGGGGAACACCGGGGAGCTGTTTTTT. This sequence encodes CATSDLPAGQGNTGELFF.

This clonotype appeared a few times. V gene TRBV4-1 combines with J gene TRBJ2-7; D possibly matches TRBD1 or TRBD2 (5 bases each). The germline V gene encodes CDR1 MGHRA and CDR2 YSYEKL. Trimming cost V 4 bases and J 7 bases, with 14 bases left between them. The CDR3 length is 13 residues. CDR3: CASSRGGLGEQYF. The CDR3, as DNA: TGCGCCAGCAGCCGTGGGGGTTTGGGGGAGCAGTACTTC.

The rearrangement links TRBV12-3 or TRBV12-4 to TRBJ2-5; 8 nucleotides match TRBD1. V lost 6 bases to trimming and J lost 2 bases; unmatched junction nucleotides: 5. The CDR3 runs 14 residues. CDR3 region: CASRFTGGQETQYF. CDR3 coding DNA: TGTGCCAGCAGATTTACAGGGGGTCAAGAGACCCAGTACTTC.

This clonotype was seen repeatedly, ten times or more. The chain joins TRBV6-6 to TRBJ2-7; the D is unclear. Germline V gives CDR1 MNHNY, CDR2 SVGAGI (reference sequence). The CDR3 sequence is 12 residues long. Trimming stripped 5 bases from V and 6 bases from J, with 11 bases between. The CDR3 sequence: CASSGRWFEQYV. Here the CDR3 DNA reads TGTGCCAGCAGTGGGCGGTGGTTCGAGCAGTACGTC.

The chain uses TRBV18 and TRBJ2-7; TRBD2 aligns across 11 bases. The CDR3 loop spans 14 amino acids. The V gene end was trimmed by 3 bases and the J gene end by 7 bases; junction bases not matched to a gene: 5. From germline, CDR1 is KGHSH and CDR2 LQKENI. DNA of the CDR3: TGTGCCAGCTCACCGACTAGCGGGGACTCGGAGCAGTACTTC. Protein product: CASSPTSGDSEQYF.

The V call is TRBV6-5, the J call TRBJ1-1; D perhaps matches TRBD1 (5 bases). This CDR3 contains 12 residues. In germline, CDR1 is MNHEY, CDR2 SVGAGI. Trimming pared 2 bases from V and 7 bases from J, leaving 8 bases between. As DNA, the CDR3 is TGTGCCAGCAGTTACACAGGCCTTGAAGCTTTCTTT. This gives the protein CASSYTGLEAFF.

The chain recombines TRBV6-1 with TRBJ1-2, with a tentative D call TRBD1 (6 bases). Germline V gene sequence: CDR1 MNHNS, CDR2 SASEGT. V gave up 5 bases and J gave up 0 bases, with 16 bases separating them. This CDR3 comprises 16 residues. The CDR3 DNA reads as TGTGCCAGCAGTCTCCTGACAGGATCTACTAACTATGGCTACACCTTC. Translated, it gives CASSLLTGSTNYGYTF.

At least ten counts were recorded for this clonotype. This sequence joins TRBV5-1 and TRBJ2-2; D ambiguous. The CDR3 consists of 13 residues. The V end was cut by 4 bases, the J end by 6 bases, with 10 bases between. The germline CDR1 and CDR2 sequences are SGHRS and YFSETQ. In DNA form, the CDR3 reads TGCGCCAGCAGCCGGGTCGAAGCCGGGGAGCTGTTTTTT. It yields the protein CASSRVEAGELFF.

This chain uses TRBV3-1 with TRBJ1-6, with TRBD1 matching over 11 bases. Germline V CDR1 and CDR2: LGHDT, YNNKEL (reference sequence). V lost 7 bases, J lost 10 bases, and 6 bases stayed unmatched. The CDR3 loop spans 14 amino acids. CDR3: CASNIGQGASPLHF. The CDR3 DNA reads TGTGCCAGCAACATAGGACAGGGGGCATCACCCCTCCACTTT.

This clonotype was counted many times. This chain uses TRBV5-1 with TRBJ2-1; 8 bases agree with TRBD1. CDR3 length: 14 amino acids. Germline V gene lookup returns CDR1 SGHRS and CDR2 YFSETQ. The junction had 7 bases not matched to a gene; V was cut back by 4 bases and J by 7 bases. The chain's CDR3 is CASSPRQGRNEQFF. CDR3 in DNA: TGCGCCAGCAGCCCCAGACAGGGGAGGAATGAGCAGTTCTTC. Using reference TRBV5-1 and TRBJ2-1 for the parts outside the CDR3, the full variable domain is KAGVTQTPRYLIKTRGQQVTLSCSPISGHRSVSWYQQTPGQGLQFLFEYFSETQRNKGNFPGRFSGRQFSNSRSEMNVSTLELGDSALYLCASSPRQGRNEQFFGPGTRLTVL.

This clonotype has a handful of counts. The chain couples TRBV28 to TRBJ1-5; D may be TRBD1 (6 bases). This CDR3 has 15 amino acids. Per the germline V gene, CDR1 is MDHEN and CDR2 is SYDVKM. With 6 bases removed from V and 3 bases from J, the gap between germline ends came to 15 bases. The CDR3 here is CASRLQGYYNQPQHF. The CDR3 bases are TGTGCCAGCAGACTACAGGGTTATTACAATCAGCCCCAGCATTTT.

The gene calls are TRBV5-1 and TRBJ2-7; D not resolved. The CDR3 is made up of 14 amino acids. Germline V lookup: CDR1 SGHRS, CDR2 YFSETQ. V gave up 0 bases and J gave up 2 bases, with 9 bases separating them. The DNA of the CDR3 is TGCGCCAGCAGCTTGGCTTGGGGAACCTACGAGCAGTACTTC. It yields the protein CASSLAWGTYEQYF.

This clonotype was counted between two and nine times. V is TRBV7-8 and J is TRBJ1-1; TRBD1 might be the D (6 bases). The CDR3 spans 16 residues. Trimming shortened V by 2 bases and J by 1 base, and 14 bases separated the two germline ends. Per the germline V gene, CDR1 is SGHVS and CDR2 is FQNEAQ. In DNA form, the CDR3 reads TGTGCCAGCAGCTTAAGCGGGACATACCCGAACACTGAAGCTTTCTTT. This sequence encodes CASSLSGTYPNTEAFF.

This clonotype appeared many times. Germline is not matched at one junction end, which may reflect a read error. The V gene is TRBV18, the J gene TRBJ2-7, with D tentatively TRBD1 or TRBD2 (5 bases each). Germline CDR1 KGHSH, CDR2 LQKENI. There are 14 residues in the CDR3. CDR3 nucleotides: TGCGCCAGCAGCCCCGGGACGGGACCCTACGAGCAGTACTTC. Amino acid sequence: CASSPGTGPYEQYF. The full variable domain, its missing parts supplied by reference TRBV18 and TRBJ2-7, is NAGVMQNPRHLVRRRGQEARLRCSPMKGHSHVYWYRQLPEEGLKFMVYLQKENIIDESGMPKERFSAEFPKEGPSILRIQQVVRGDSAAYFCASSPGTGPYEQYFGPGTRLTVT.

This clonotype was seen only a few times. The CDR3 bases are TGTGCCAGCAGCCAAGGGGCGGGGTTTGAGGAAAAACTGTTTTTT. It specifies CASSQGAGFEEKLFF. V usage is TRBV4-2 and J usage is TRBJ1-4; D not certain. With 1 base removed from V and 8 bases from J, the gap between germline ends came to 14 bases. In germline, CDR1 is LGHNA, CDR2 YNFKEQ. There are 15 residues in the CDR3.

This clonotype turned up a few times. The rearrangement links TRBV7-2 to TRBJ1-2; 7 nucleotides align to TRBD1. After removal of 3 bases from V and 6 bases from J, the junction contained 4 bases not matched to a gene. Germline CDR1 is SGHTA and CDR2 is FQGNSA. This CDR3 is 13 amino acids long. CDR3 in amino acids: CASSFDRVDGYTF. CDR3 sequence (DNA): TGTGCCAGCAGCTTCGACAGGGTCGATGGCTACACCTTC. The full variable domain, with the rest looked up from reference TRBV7-2 and TRBJ1-2, is GAGVSQSPSNKVTEKGKDVELRCDPISGHTALYWYRQSLGQGLEFLIYFQGNSAPDKSGLPSDRFSAERTGGSVSTLTIQRTQQEDSAVYLCASSFDRVDGYTFGSGTRLTVV.

The table lists this clonotype with many counts. V and J are TRBV29-1 and TRBJ2-3; D remains unclear. Trimming removed 5 bases from V and 6 bases from J, with 6 bases in between. The CDR3 covers 10 residues. The V gene's germline CDR1 is SQVTM and CDR2 ANQGSEA. The DNA of the CDR3 is TGCAGCGTTCCCGTGGATACGCAGTATTTT. This codes for CSVPVDTQYF.

This clonotype was detected a few times. This chain connects TRBV4-1 to TRBJ2-7; no clear D. The CDR3 contains 14 residues. Trimming shortened V by 1 base and J by 6 bases, and 13 bases separated the two germline ends. Looked up from germline, CDR1 is MGHRA and CDR2 is YSYEKL. The CDR3 region has the DNA TGCGCCAGCAGCCAAGGGTGGCAATCGAGCGAGCAGTACTTC. Translating gives CASSQGWQSSEQYF.

The sample holds a few counts of this clonotype. In nucleotides, the CDR3 is TGCGCCAGCAGCCCGGGACAGAAAAACTATGGCTACACCTTC. Translated, it gives CASSPGQKNYGYTF. The chain links TRBV4-3 to TRBJ1-2; 7 nucleotides align to TRBD1. There are 14 residues in the CDR3. Per germline, CDR1 LGHNA and CDR2 YSLEER. V dropped 4 bases and J dropped 2; count of bases not matched to a gene: 4.

The sample holds a few counts of this clonotype. The V call is TRBV6-6, the J call TRBJ2-7; the D call may be TRBD1 or TRBD2 (6 bases each). CDR1 and CDR2 from the germline V gene are MNHNY and SVGAGI (reference sequence). The V and J ends lost 2 bases and 6 bases respectively, with 11 bases between them. The CDR3 has 13 amino acids. The CDR3 DNA reads as TGTGCCAGCAGTTACAGGGGGGCTCCCGAGCAGTACTTC. Translated: CASSYRGAPEQYF.

V gene TRBV20-1 combines with J gene TRBJ2-3; D may be TRBD2 (6 bases). The CDR3 loop spans 14 amino acids. Trimming shortened V by 1 base and J by 1 base, and 9 bases separated the two germline ends. Germline V gene sequence: CDR1 DFQATT, CDR2 SNEGSKA (reference sequence). The CDR3 nucleotides are TGCAGTGCTAGAGGGGGGACTCGCACAGATACGCAGTATTTT. Translated, it gives CSARGGTRTDTQYF.

Worth noting for this clonotype: A junction boundary mismatches the germline segment, possibly from a read error. The chain couples TRBV20-1 to TRBJ1-6, with unresolved D. CDR1 is DFQATT, CDR2 SNEGSKA, per germline (reference sequence). The CDR3 has 12 amino acids. The CDR3 protein is CSAYSYNSHLHF. As DNA, the CDR3 is TGCAGTGCTTATTCCTATAATTCACACCTCCACTTT.

The chain employs TRBV28 and TRBJ1-6; D may be TRBD1 (6 bases). Trimming took off 7 bases at V and 7 bases at J, with 20 bases between the two ends. Germline CDR1 reads MDHEN; CDR2 reads SYDVKM. This CDR3 has 16 residues. The CDR3 sequence: CASTPGQGLYNSPLHF. The DNA of the CDR3 is TGTGCCAGCACCCCGGGGCAGGGGCTTTACAATTCACCCCTCCACTTT.

This clonotype was seen repeatedly, ten times or more. The J gene is TRBJ1-6, the V gene TRBV11-2, with TRBD1 identical over 7 bases. The CDR3 is made up of 18 amino acids. Germline V CDR1 and CDR2: SGHAT, FQNNGV. V shed 5 bases, J shed 1 base, and the junction held 11 bases outside the gene matches. In DNA form, the CDR3 reads TGTGCCAGCAGCACCTCTAGACAGGGTCGATCCTATAATTCACCCCTCCACTTT. Its protein product is CASSTSRQGRSYNSPLHF.

The rearrangement uses TRBV7-6 and TRBJ2-5; D gene unclear. The CDR3 has 15 residues. The V gene's germline CDR1 is SGHVS and CDR2 FNYEAQ. Trimming took 5 bases from V and 5 from J, leaving 18 bases between them. Here the CDR3 reads CASSRDGRSSETQYF. CDR3 bases: TGTGCCAGCAGCAGAGACGGACGGTCTTCCGAGACCCAGTACTTC.

The chain recombines TRBV24-1 with TRBJ2-1; TRBD2 matches at 7 bases. This CDR3 has 12 residues. CDR1 KGHDR and CDR2 SFDVKD come from the germline V gene. Germline trimming cut 7 bases from V and 15 bases from J; bases unmatched to any gene: 11. The CDR3 nucleotides read TGTGCCACCAGCGACCACCGGGGGGATCCGTTCTTC. Translating it yields CATSDHRGDPFF.

This chain connects TRBV9 to TRBJ2-1, with D perhaps TRBD2 (7 bases). Looked up from germline, CDR1 is SGDLS and CDR2 is YYNGEE. Trimming left V 3 bases short and J 6 bases short, with 19 bases between. The CDR3 runs 16 residues. In DNA form, the CDR3 reads TGTGCCAGCAGCGCCATTCTTAGGGGGGGGGCCAATGAGCAGTTCTTC. Translated, it gives CASSAILRGGANEQFF.

V is TRBV5-1 and J is TRBJ2-3; 13 positions match TRBD2. This CDR3 comprises 17 residues. Trimming cost V 4 bases and J 0 bases; bases outside gene matches: 5. CDR1 is SGHRS, CDR2 YFSETQ, per germline. The CDR3 nucleotides are TGCGCCAGCAGCCCTCCGGGACTAGCGGGGAGCACAGATACGCAGTATTTT. This translates into CASSPPGLAGSTDTQYF.

Written as DNA, the CDR3 is TGTGCCAGCAGCCAATCCCACAGCTCCTACGAGCAGTACTTC. Encoded protein: CASSQSHSSYEQYF. The rearrangement links TRBV16 to TRBJ2-7; D ambiguous. Germline CDR1 is KGHSY and CDR2 is FQNENV. The germline V and J ends were trimmed by 0 bases and 0 bases, with 6 bases remaining between them. The CDR3 runs 14 residues.

This clonotype was seen a few times. The V and J genes are TRBV7-2 and TRBJ2-5; 10 bases agree with TRBD1. The V segment lost 7 bases and the J segment 5 bases; nucleotides outside the gene matches: 4. The CDR3 length is 13 residues. The germline CDR1 and CDR2 sequences are SGHTA and FQGNSA. The CDR3 protein is CASKGTGEETQYF. The CDR3 DNA sequence: TGTGCCAGCAAGGGGACAGGGGAGGAGACCCAGTACTTC. Looking up the rest from reference TRBV7-2 and TRBJ2-5 gives the full variable domain: GAGVSQSPSNKVTEKGKDVELRCDPISGHTALYWYRQSLGQGLEFLIYFQGNSAPDKSGLPSDRFSAERTGGSVSTLTIQRTQQEDSAVYLCASKGTGEETQYFGPGTRLLVL.